This T cell receptor beta chain was sequenced during a study of T-cell memory formation after mild COVID-19. Note on this clonotype: Antigen unknown.

Study observations and caveats: Pre-infection memory showed some responding clones, and this suggested that cross-reactive memory joined.

The TCR alpha and TCR beta cDNA libraries, bearing sample barcodes and UMIs, were generated by 5'RACE using constant-segment primers. From the 5' RACE reads, TCRdb called clonotypes with MiXCR, one entry per CDR3 protein. The sample holds 400,000 to 500,000 distinct CDR3 sequences, 20% to 25% seen once. CDR1 DFQATT and CDR2 SNEGSKA come from the germline V gene (reference sequence). This CDR3 is 11 amino acids long. The V end lost 8 bases, the J end lost 8 bases, and 15 bases lay between the germline ends. The TCR was taken from an adult woman who had mild COVID-19 (a few samples of this study predate the infection). Cell type and time point are not known. The chain joins TRBV20-1 to TRBJ1-2; maybe TRBD1 (6 bases). The specimen sequenced was PBMCs or a T cell subset sorted from them (not recorded which). CDR3 region: CSTGQSEGYTF. In DNA form, the CDR3 reads TGCAGTACAGGACAGAGTGAAGGCTACACCTTC.